This T cell receptor beta chain was sequenced during a study of blood T cell repertoires in COVID-19. The assay was immunoSEQ multiplex PCR, and TCRdb's table has in-frame clones only and misses some. The sample consists of 270,000 or so clones, approximately 91% of them appearing once. V lost 6 bases to trimming and J lost 4 bases, with 12 bases between them. The CDR3 runs to 13 residues. The specimen was PBMCs or T cells enriched from blood (not recorded which). This TCR was recovered from a woman between 35 and 50 years old with acute COVID-19. The rearrangement uses TRBV12-3 or TRBV12-4 and TRBJ1-1; D gene ambiguous. The CDR3 coding sequence is TGTGCCAGCAGCCCGCGGGATGGCACTGAAGCTTTCTTT. Translating gives CASSPRDGTEAFF.